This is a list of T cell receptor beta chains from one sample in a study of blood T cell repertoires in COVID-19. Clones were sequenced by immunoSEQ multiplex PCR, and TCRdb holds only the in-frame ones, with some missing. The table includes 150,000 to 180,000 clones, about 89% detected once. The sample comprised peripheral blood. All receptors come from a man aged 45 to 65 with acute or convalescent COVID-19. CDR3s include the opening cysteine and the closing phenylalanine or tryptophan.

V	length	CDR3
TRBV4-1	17	CASSQDGTSGAKNIQYF
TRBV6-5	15	CASSQGDRVNSPLHF
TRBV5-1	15	CASSSQAGPNSPLHF
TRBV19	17	CASSMASQGWSNQPQHF
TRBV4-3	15	CASSPQQGQGYGYTF
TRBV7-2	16	CASSSAPTSGGGELFF
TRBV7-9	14	CASSYGLKTGELFF
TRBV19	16	CASSSTVGVGHEKLFF
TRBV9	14	CASSVAPAAKTQYF
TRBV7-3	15	CASSLEGLGGNTIYF
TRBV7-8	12	CASSSNQGRAFF
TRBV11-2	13	CASSTREGKTQYF
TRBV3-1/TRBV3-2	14	CASSRLAGTNEQFF
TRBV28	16	CASSVRLAGSYNEQFF